Each of the 21 T cell receptor beta chains below was sequenced from the same sample in a study of T-cell reconstitution after alpha-beta-depleted transplantation in children. Preparing the TCRbeta library involved the use of unique molecular identifiers. TCRdb reprocessed the PCR reads via MiXCR and lists one record per CDR3 protein. The sample shows about 110,000 distinct CDR3 sequences, 23% of them seen only once. The sequences come from PBMCs, mostly from graft donor cells, collected 180 days after TCRalphabeta/CD19-depleted stem cell transplant. The receptors originated from a male patient between 2 and 15 years old who had a stem cell transplant for chronic granulomatous disease, so the T cells may come from the graft donor.

This clonotype was counted between two and nine times. The chain employs TRBV29-1 and TRBJ2-2, with D possibly being TRBD1 or TRBD2 (7 bases each). V was cut by 4 bases and J by 4 bases, with 10 bases left in between. This CDR3 comprises 13 residues. Germline V gene lookup returns CDR1 SQVTM and CDR2 ANQGSEA. Here the CDR3 DNA reads TGCAGCGTTGGCAGGGGGGGCACCGGGGAGCTGTTTTTT. The encoded protein is CSVGRGGTGELFF.

Note on this clonotype: The germline gene is not matched at one end of the junction; a read error may be the cause. The rearrangement uses TRBV9 and TRBJ2-2; TRBD2 matches 8 bases. Germline V gene lookup returns CDR1 SGDLS and CDR2 YYNGEE. The CDR3 length is 13 residues. CDR3 sequence reads: CASSGDNTGELFF. Here the CDR3 DNA reads TGTGCCAGTAGCGGGGACAACACCGGGGAGCTGTTTTTT. The full variable domain, completed using reference TRBV9 and TRBJ2-2, is DSGVTQTPKHLITATGQRVTLRCSPRSGDLSVYWYQQSLDQGLQFLIQYYNGEERAKGNILERFSAQQFPDLHSELNLSSLELGDSALYFCASSGDNTGELFFGEGSRLTVL.

This clonotype turned up a few times. The V and J genes are TRBV12-3 or TRBV12-4 and TRBJ1-2; possibly TRBD1 for D (6 bases). Trimming removed 6 bases from V and 5 bases from J, with 13 bases in between. The CDR3 runs 13 residues. The CDR3 here is CASSLGGRYGYTF. The CDR3 nucleotides are TGTGCCAGCAGCCTAGGGGGTAGATATGGCTACACCTTC.

The chain links TRBV29-1 to TRBJ1-1, with D perhaps matching TRBD1 (6 bases). Trimming left V 4 bases short and J 2 bases short, with 14 bases between. Germline V gives CDR1 SQVTM, CDR2 ANQGSEA. This CDR3 has 14 amino acids. CDR3 region: CSVVPGAVNTEAFF. The CDR3 DNA reads TGCAGCGTTGTGCCAGGGGCCGTAAACACTGAAGCTTTCTTT.

The chain is built from TRBV12-3 or TRBV12-4 and TRBJ2-5; 8 nucleotides align to TRBD1. The CDR3 covers 14 residues. Trimming took 11 bases from V and 4 from J; bases not matched to a gene: 12. This CDR3 is CAFCPGQGRETQYF. The CDR3 DNA reads as TGTGCCTTCTGCCCAGGACAGGGCAGAGAGACCCAGTACTTC.

This clonotype was observed many times. The chain has TRBV20-1 and TRBJ1-6; a weak D match, TRBD1 (6 bases). V lost 5 bases and J lost 4, with 15 bases in between. This CDR3 contains 15 residues. Germline V lookup: CDR1 DFQATT, CDR2 SNEGSKA (reference sequence). The CDR3 region has the DNA TGCAGTGCTGCCCGCACAGGGAAATATAATTCACCCCTCCACTTT. As protein: CSAARTGKYNSPLHF.

V is TRBV5-1 and J is TRBJ2-3, with a possible D match to TRBD1 (7 bases). Trimming took off 0 bases at V and 8 bases at J, with 10 bases between the two ends. The germline gives CDR1 SGHRS, CDR2 YFSETQ. The CDR3 sequence is 13 residues long. Written as DNA, the CDR3 is TGCGCCAGCAGCTTGGCAGGGGGGACTACGCAGTATTTT. It translates to CASSLAGGTTQYF.

The chain couples TRBV5-1 to TRBJ2-7; either TRBD1 or TRBD2 may supply D (6 bases each). Looked up from germline, CDR1 is SGHRS and CDR2 is YFSETQ. V lost 6 bases and J lost 5, with 18 bases in between. The CDR3 is made up of 14 amino acids. The CDR3 is CASTLSQGRNEQYF. The CDR3 DNA is TGCGCCAGCACCTTATCTCAGGGGAGGAACGAGCAGTACTTC.

V gene TRBV29-1 combines with J gene TRBJ1-2; 10 bases are shared with TRBD1. CDR3 length: 13 residues. CDR1 and CDR2 from the germline V gene are SQVTM and ANQGSEA. Germline trimming cut 5 bases from V and 5 bases from J; bases unmatched to any gene: 5. The CDR3 nucleotides read TGCAGCGTTTGGACAGGGGGGGATTATGGCTACACCTTC. This sequence encodes CSVWTGGDYGYTF.

The rearrangement uses TRBV5-5 and TRBJ2-7, with D maybe TRBD2 (6 bases). Trimming pared 4 bases from V and 4 bases from J, leaving 12 bases between. This CDR3 contains 13 residues. Germline loops: CDR1 SGHKS, CDR2 YYEKEE (reference sequence). The CDR3 bases are TGTGCCAGCAGCCGTAGCGGTTCGTACGAGCAGTACTTC. Its protein product is CASSRSGSYEQYF.

The table lists this clonotype with a few counts. V is TRBV4-3 and J is TRBJ2-7, with 7 bases lining up with TRBD2. The CDR3 runs 17 residues. V dropped 0 bases and J dropped 3; count of bases not matched to a gene: 11. Germline CDR1 reads LGHNA; CDR2 reads YSLEER. CDR3 sequence reads: CASSQDLYGLVGYEQYF. The CDR3 region has the DNA TGCGCCAGCAGCCAAGATCTGTATGGACTAGTTGGCTACGAGCAGTACTTC.

This clonotype was picked up a small number of times. The chain combines TRBV5-1 with TRBJ2-5; the match to TRBD2 covers 10 bases. Germline V gene data show CDR1 as SGHRS and CDR2 as YFSETQ. The CDR3 is 15 residues long. Trimming at V came to 4 bases and at J to 6 bases, leaving 9 bases not matched to a gene. CDR3 amino acids: CASSPLGSGRKTQYF. The CDR3 nucleotides read TGCGCCAGCAGCCCCCTCGGTAGCGGGAGGAAGACCCAGTACTTC.

In regard to this clonotype: This may be a read error, as it is one base from a much larger clone. The chain links TRBV4-2 to TRBJ2-7; TRBD1 aligns across 7 bases. CDR3 size: 14 residues. Germline V CDR1 and CDR2: LGHNA, YNFKEQ. Losses at the gene ends were 1 base for V and 2 bases for J; bases not matched to a gene: 2. CDR3 sequence reads: CASSQGGQTYEQYF. In DNA form, the CDR3 reads TGTGCCAGCAGCCAAGGGGGACAGACCTACGAGCAGTACTTC.

This clonotype was found many times. Written as DNA, the CDR3 is TGCGCCATAGAGGGGCCAGGATCCTACGAGCAGTACTTC. This encodes CAIEGPGSYEQYF. The genes are TRBV10-2 and TRBJ2-7; either TRBD1 or TRBD2 may supply D (5 bases each). Germline V gene sequence: CDR1 WSHSY, CDR2 SAAADI. Trimming cost V 10 bases and J 1 base, with 14 bases left between them. The CDR3 runs to 13 residues.

This clonotype was seen only a few times. V and J are TRBV5-5 and TRBJ2-3; TRBD2 agrees at 8 bases. Losses at the gene ends were 2 bases for V and 3 bases for J; bases not matched to a gene: 5. The CDR3 sequence is 15 residues long. CDR1 SGHKS and CDR2 YYEKEE come from the germline V gene (reference sequence). The chain's CDR3 is CASSLGGRRTDTQYF. In DNA, the CDR3 is TGTGCCAGCAGCTTAGGCGGGAGGAGAACAGATACGCAGTATTTT.

This clonotype appeared once. Since a much larger clone is just one base distant, this may be a read error. The genes are TRBV29-1 and TRBJ2-7, with a weak D call TRBD2 (5 bases). Germline V gene lookup returns CDR1 SQVTM and CDR2 ANQGSEA. The CDR3 runs to 12 residues. The CDR3 spells CSAAGPTYDQYF. The DNA for the CDR3 is TGCAGCGCTGCGGGCCCAACCTACGACCAGTACTTC.

Only a few counts were recorded for this clonotype. The chain couples TRBV5-1 to TRBJ2-5; 9 nucleotides match TRBD1. CDR1 is SGHRS, CDR2 YFSETQ, per germline. J gave up 3 bases and V 4 bases, and 7 bases lay outside the gene matches. There are 15 residues in the CDR3. CDR3 residues: CASSVNTGGEETQYF. The DNA of the CDR3 is TGCGCCAGCAGCGTGAATACAGGGGGCGAAGAGACCCAGTACTTC.

This clonotype was counted at least ten times. This rearrangement joins TRBV27 to TRBJ2-3, with D possibly being TRBD2 (6 bases). The CDR3 spans 16 residues. Germline-derived CDR1 and CDR2 are MNHEY and SMNVEV (reference sequence). V was cut by 3 bases and J by 2 bases, with 15 bases left in between. CDR3 loop: CASSFDLATFTDTQYF. The CDR3 nucleotides read TGTGCCAGCAGTTTCGATCTAGCGACATTCACAGATACGCAGTATTTT.

This clonotype has ten or more counts. The rearrangement links TRBV12-3 or TRBV12-4 to TRBJ2-1; perhaps TRBD1 as D (6 bases). The CDR3 covers 13 residues. V lost 6 bases to trimming and J lost 6 bases, with 12 bases between them. Written as DNA, the CDR3 is TGTGCCAGCAGGCGAGACAGGAGCAATGAGCAGTTCTTC. It specifies CASRRDRSNEQFF.

This chain uses TRBV7-3 with TRBJ2-3; D is unresolved. The CDR3 consists of 13 residues. The V and J ends lost 5 bases and 3 bases respectively, with 9 bases between them. Germline V CDR1 and CDR2: SGHTA, FQGTGA. The chain's CDR3 is CASSETPTDTQYF. CDR3 DNA sequence: TGTGCCAGCAGCGAGACCCCAACAGATACGCAGTATTTT.

The chain employs TRBV20-1 and TRBJ2-7, with TRBD2 as a possible D gene (6 bases). The V end lost 3 bases, the J end lost 5 bases, and 11 bases lay between the germline ends. Germline loops: CDR1 DFQATT, CDR2 SNEGSKA (reference sequence). The CDR3 runs to 12 residues. The CDR3 coding sequence is TGCAGTGCTAGCTCGGGGGTAGACGAGCAGTACTTC. Translated, it gives CSASSGVDEQYF.